A single T cell receptor beta chain is shown here with its context. This clonotype is identified as medium-sized (0.01 to 0.1%). The antigen it binds to is not known. Nothing much larger sits one base from this clone, and base qualities are not available. Taken with the paper, the label for time point translates to: sample taken at primary tumor resection. Donors were 72 patients with early-stage, untreated non-small cell lung cancer from the lung TRACERx cohort. For TCR sequencing, whole RNA was extracted from tumor and nontumor lung tissue, or from cryopreserved PBMC samples, and no cell sorting was done. Patients were selected for TCR sequencing only if sufficient RNA was available from at least two tumor regions. A lung pathologist reviewed the tumor and adjacent nontumor lung specimens before the specimens were selected. Library prep was done by 5' RACE. Sequencing instrument: NextSeq 500. To allow correction of PCR and sequencing errors, the TCR library protocol tagged every TCR cDNA molecule with a unique molecular identifier. In the source study's methods: TCR identification, UMI-based error correction and CDR3 extraction were performed with Decombinator tools. Expanded TCRs were defined as those above a frequency of 2 per 1,000, corresponding to the top 1% of the tumor frequency distribution. Expanded tumor TCRs statistically deemed absent (corrected P<0.05) from at least one tumor region were classed as regional, and all other expanded tumor TCRs were classed as ubiquitous. Renyi diversity was calculated using the R vegan package after each repertoire was subsampled 100 times to 5,000 TCRs. CDR3 similarity networks were built from amino acid triplet string-kernel similarity, with CDR3s being connected when pairwise similarity was above 0.82. In-frame beta chains were kept once TCRdb had trimmed the public reads at Q25 with fastp and called clones with MiXCR. Each CDR3 protein gets just one entry, which takes the most common genes and DNA from the rows behind it. The V and J calls and clone size come from TCRdb's table, not from the authors' own analysis. A total of 9,500 to 10,000 distinct CDR3 sequences appear in this sample, 6.3% of them only once. The ten largest clones represent 6% to 8% of the sample.

The data originate from a study of spatial heterogeneity in lung cancer (dated by TCRdb to between 2018 and 2020). For the study in its entirety: More beta-chain than alpha-chain transcripts were consistently detected, likely reflecting higher beta-chain transcript abundance. At surgery, both alpha and beta chains were TCR-sequenced in some 220 tumor regions, approximately 64 matched nontumor lung samples and 56 PBMC samples. The study quantitatively compared TCR alpha and beta repertoires across multiple tumor regions, matched nontumor lung and blood in non-small cell lung cancer. In the raw uncorrected reads, each unique combination of TCR and UMI appeared more than ten times on average. Nonsynonymous mutation counts, determined by whole-exome sequencing of tumor tissue, were related to TCR repertoire features. A strong correlation was found between TCR transcript counts in tumor regions and a T cell transcriptional module score from matched bulk RNA-seq. Overall study results and their limits: A correlation was observed between the number of expanded intratumoral alpha and beta TCRs and the tumor nonsynonymous mutation count. Counts of ubiquitous and regional expanded TCRs were found to correlate with counts of ubiquitous and regional nonsynonymous mutations, respectively. TCR-seq coverage of tumor T cells was estimated at only 7% to 8.5% for alpha chains and 12% to 15% for beta chains. Confirming at a functional level the hypothesis that regional TCRs recognize regional mutations was considered to require additional single-cell paired TCR alpha and beta sequencing.

The TCR was taken from a female donor with early-stage non-small cell lung cancer. The material sequenced was lung tumor tissue, taken at surgery.

In nucleotide form, the sequence is TGTGCCAGCAGTTCCTATGGAGATGAGCAGTTCTTC. This is translated as CASSSYGDEQFF. Rearrangement joined TRBV12-3 or TRBV12-4 to TRBJ2-1, with the identity of the D gene unclear. The CDR3 measures 12 amino acids from cysteine to phenylalanine. The retained sequence is limited to the CDR3, 36 bases, with the frame set at the first base. V gives up 4 bases and J gives up 8 bases, and the segment between their germline ends measures 9 bases.